This T cell receptor beta chain originates from a study of identical twins. The CDR3 is 19 amino acids. The trim removed 1 base at V and 7 bases at J, leaving 14 bases unmatched. Germline V CDR1 and CDR2: SGHAT, FQNNGV. Each CDR3 protein is one row after TCRdb ran MiXCR on the 5' RACE reads. The sample includes about 520,000 distinct CDR3 sequences, around 20% of them seen just once. This same sample was also taken into another study, of T cells expressing NK-cell markers.

The receptor comes from a woman between 18 and 29 years old in good health. The chain couples TRBV11-2 to TRBJ2-1, with 12 bases lining up with TRBD1. The specimen was CD4+ T cells sorted from blood. The CDR3 loop is CASSLGGLRDRGRLNEQFF. The DNA for the CDR3 is TGTGCCAGCAGCTTAGGGGGGCTACGGGACAGGGGGCGGTTGAATGAGCAGTTCTTC.